This TCR beta chain was observed in a study of glioma-infiltrating T cells after dendritic cell vaccination. Time point given: after dendritic cell vaccination, including at tumor progression/relapse. This clone has just one count. At one end the junction does not follow the germline gene, possibly because of a read error. The CDR3 is 16 residues long. Germline CDR1 reads SGHDT; CDR2 reads YYEEEE. The primer mix had 60 V beta and 13 J beta primers. TCRdb keeps only in-frame clones here, not all; method: immunoSEQ multiplex PCR. This table holds 99,000 or so clones, nearly 90% found once. Sequenced material: blood, taken after dendritic cell vaccination. This sequence joins TRBV5-6 and TRBJ1-1; D perhaps matches TRBD1 (5 bases). This sequence was found in a human donor with glioblastoma. Written as DNA, the CDR3 is TGTGCCAGCACCTTGATCGGGGGAGGACGGAGTACTGAAGCTTTCTTT. It yields the protein CASTLIGGGRSTEAFF.